The entry that follows covers one T cell receptor beta chain sequence. Its antigen remains unidentified. This entry is derived from a study of CD4+ T cells in melanoma. General observations from the study: CD8+ T cell, macrophage and B cell function reportedly correlated with neoantigen-specific CD4+ T cells. In melanoma, neoantigen-specific CD4+ T cells reportedly differed in differentiation state.

CDR1 and CDR2 (germline): SGHRS, YFSETQ. This CDR3 has 15 residues. V lost 4 bases and J 8 bases, leaving 19 bases between the germline ends. Sequencing used immunoSEQ multiplex PCR; TCRdb keeps in-frame clones, though not all of them. This sample yields about 120,000 clones, of which roughly 90% are seen a single time; 3.3% belongs to the top ten. The sample comprised peripheral blood. The receptor was isolated from a human donor with melanoma. V gene TRBV5-1 combines with J gene TRBJ2-1; possible D gene TRBD1, 5 bases. CDR3 residues: CASSATFGWGDEQFF. CDR3 coding DNA: TGCGCCAGCAGCGCTACATTCGGGTGGGGCGATGAGCAGTTCTTC.